Shown below are 17 T cell receptor beta chains from a single sample sequenced in a study of shared clonotypes between healthy human individuals. Terminally differentiated effector memory CD45RA+ cells were excluded by CCR7 positive selection of CD45RO-negative cells. Sequencing was performed with immunoSEQ multiplex PCR; in TCRdb, only in-frame clones are kept and a portion is missing. The sample contains about 700,000 clones, 92% of which appear only once. Sequencing input: naive CD8+ T cells sorted from blood. The receptors stem from a man aged 30-40 years in good health.

CDR3 sequence reads: CASSLVHRTGTNEQFF. The DNA for the CDR3 is TGTGCCAGCAGCTTAGTTCACCGGACAGGGACCAATGAGCAGTTCTTC. The rearrangement links TRBV11-2 to TRBJ2-1, with 8 positions matching TRBD1. With V trimmed by 1 base and J by 6 bases, 8 bases remained unmatched. Germline-derived CDR1 and CDR2 are SGHAT and FQNNGV. This CDR3 spans 16 amino acids. Supplemented by reference TRBV11-2 and TRBJ2-1, the full variable domain reads EAGVAQSPRYKIIEKRQSVAFWCNPISGHATLYWYQQILGQGPKLLIQFQNNGVVDDSQLPKDRFSAERLKGVDSTLKIQPAKLEDSAVYLCASSLVHRTGTNEQFFGPGTRLTVL.

The rearrangement uses TRBV19 and TRBJ2-7; D not certain. CDR3 length: 14 amino acids. CDR1 is LNHDA and CDR2 is SQIVND in the germline V gene (reference sequence). V lost 1 base, J lost 2 bases, and 9 bases lay in between. The CDR3 DNA is TGTGCCAGTAGTATAGTGATAGGAGCCTACGAGCAGTACTTC. Protein product: CASSIVIGAYEQYF. Drawing the rest from reference TRBV19 and TRBJ2-7, the complete variable domain is DGGITQSPKYLFRKEGQNVTLSCEQNLNHDAMYWYRQDPGQGLRLIYYSQIVNDFQKGDIAEGYSVSREKKESFPLTVTSAQKNPTAFYLCASSIVIGAYEQYFGPGTRLTVT.

The chain joins TRBV14 to TRBJ2-1, with D possibly being TRBD2 (6 bases). The germline CDR1 and CDR2 sequences are SGHDN and FVKESK. Trimming cost V 1 base and J 10 bases, with 20 bases left between them. The CDR3 is 16 amino acids. For the CDR3, the DNA is TGTGCCAGCAGCCAAGTCGCGGGAAACACCGTCTGGGAGCAGTTCTTC. Encoded protein: CASSQVAGNTVWEQFF. Looking up the rest from reference TRBV14 and TRBJ2-1 gives the full variable domain: EAGVTQFPSHSVIEKGQTVTLRCDPISGHDNLYWYRRVMGKEIKFLLHFVKESKQDESGMPNNRFLAERTGGTYSTLKVQPAELEDSGVYFCASSQVAGNTVWEQFFGPGTRLTVL.

The chain combines TRBV27 with TRBJ2-1; D could derive from TRBD1 or TRBD2 (5 bases each). There are 15 residues in the CDR3. Germline V gene lookup returns CDR1 MNHEY and CDR2 SMNVEV (reference sequence). V was cut by 6 bases and J by 0 bases, with 12 bases left in between. As DNA, the CDR3 is TGTGCCAGCAGGTTCGGGGCGAGCTCCTACAATGAGCAGTTCTTC. This sequence encodes CASRFGASSYNEQFF.

The genes are TRBV5-4 and TRBJ2-3, with D perhaps given as TRBD1 or TRBD2 (6 bases each). The germline V gene encodes CDR1 SGHNT and CDR2 YYREEE (reference sequence). The CDR3 spans 17 residues. Trimming left V 4 bases short and J 4 bases short, with 22 bases between. The CDR3 nucleotides read TGTGCCAGCAGCCCGGGGGCAACGGGAGATTTGGCAGATACGCAGTATTTT. It yields the protein CASSPGATGDLADTQYF.

J is TRBJ2-7 and V is TRBV2, with 8 bases that match TRBD1. The CDR3 has 16 amino acids. Trimming removed 4 bases from V and 3 bases from J; junction bases left unmatched: 11. CDR1 SNHLY and CDR2 FYNNEI come from the germline V gene. CDR3 residues: CASSVSGQGWSYEQYF. DNA of the CDR3: TGTGCCAGCAGTGTTTCTGGACAGGGTTGGAGCTACGAGCAGTACTTC.

The chain recombines TRBV10-2 with TRBJ2-1; D may be TRBD1 or TRBD2 (5 bases each). The CDR3 runs to 12 residues. The V end was cut by 4 bases, the J end by 5 bases, with 6 bases between. Germline V CDR1 and CDR2: WSHSY, SAAADI. The CDR3 is CASSGGNNEQFF. For the CDR3, the DNA is TGCGCCAGCAGTGGGGGGAACAATGAGCAGTTCTTC.

In this sample, this clone turned up once. The V call is TRBV7-8, the J call TRBJ1-3; a weak D match, TRBD1 (5 bases). The CDR3 spans 16 residues. Germline assignment: CDR1 SGHVS and CDR2 FQNEAQ. Trimming cost V 4 bases and J 0 bases, with 13 bases left between them. CDR3 in amino acids: CASSYGTDYSGNTIYF. Written as DNA, the CDR3 is TGTGCCAGCAGCTACGGGACGGATTACTCTGGAAACACCATATATTTT.

This clone has just one count. The chain recombines TRBV7-2 with TRBJ2-7; D tentatively fits TRBD1 or TRBD2 (5 bases each). Germline V gene sequence: CDR1 SGHTA, CDR2 FQGNSA. Trimming shortened V by 1 base and J by 3 bases, and 10 bases separated the two germline ends. The CDR3 runs 14 residues. Written as DNA, the CDR3 is TGTGCCAGCAGCTTAGGGGGGACGGTCTACGAGCAGTACTTC. This sequence encodes CASSLGGTVYEQYF. The full variable domain, in which reference TRBV7-2 and TRBJ2-7 provide the parts outside the CDR3, is GAGVSQSPSNKVTEKGKDVELRCDPISGHTALYWYRQSLGQGLEFLIYFQGNSAPDKSGLPSDRFSAERTGGSVSTLTIQRTQQEDSAVYLCASSLGGTVYEQYFGPGTRLTVT.

This clone has just one count. The chain has TRBV6-5 and TRBJ2-1, with TRBD1 matching over 7 bases. Germline V gives CDR1 MNHEY, CDR2 SVGAGI. The CDR3 is 14 residues long. V trimming: 6 bases; J trimming: 3 bases; junction bases outside the gene matches: 5. DNA of the CDR3: TGTGCCAGCAGACCCCCAGGGGGCTACAATGAGCAGTTCTTC. Translated, it gives CASRPPGGYNEQFF.

The chain has TRBV2 and TRBJ2-7; 13 nucleotides match TRBD2. The CDR3 has 14 residues. The ends lost 5 bases at V and 6 bases at J; junction bases unmatched: 4. Per the germline V gene, CDR1 is SNHLY and CDR2 is FYNNEI. CDR3 sequence: CASSRLAGGLEQYF. DNA for the CDR3: TGTGCCAGCAGTCGACTAGCGGGAGGACTCGAGCAGTACTTC.

This chain links TRBV6-5 with TRBJ1-2, with D maybe TRBD1 (5 bases). The CDR3 consists of 15 residues. Trimming removed 0 bases from V and 7 bases from J, with 15 bases in between. The germline V gene has CDR1 MNHEY and CDR2 SVGAGI. In DNA, the CDR3 is TGTGCCAGCAGTTACTCGGTAGGGGATATCGGTGGCTACACCTTC. Protein sequence: CASSYSVGDIGGYTF.

The chain links TRBV29-1 to TRBJ1-1; no reliable D call. Germline CDR1 SQVTM, CDR2 ANQGSEA. V was clipped by 4 bases and J by 1 base, with 7 bases between them. This CDR3 comprises 12 residues. The CDR3: CSVVSANTEAFF. In DNA form, the CDR3 reads TGCAGCGTTGTTTCGGCGAACACTGAAGCTTTCTTT.

This chain links TRBV7-9 with TRBJ1-5; 9 nucleotides align to TRBD1. Germline V gene data show CDR1 as SEHNR and CDR2 as FQNEAQ (reference sequence). V lost 5 bases, J lost 6 bases, and 11 bases stayed unmatched. This CDR3 is built from 16 residues. CDR3 sequence reads: CASSPEAQGASQPQHF. DNA for the CDR3: TGTGCCAGCAGCCCAGAAGCACAGGGGGCAAGTCAGCCCCAGCATTTT.

The V call is TRBV7-8, the J call TRBJ2-1; either TRBD1 or TRBD2 may fit D (6 bases each). Germline V gene lookup returns CDR1 SGHVS and CDR2 FQNEAQ. V lost 4 bases and J lost 5, with 24 bases in between. CDR3 length: 18 residues. CDR3 in DNA: TGTGCCAGCAGCTCCCCGCGGGGCTTTACAGGGTCCCACAATGAGCAGTTCTTC. The encoded protein is CASSSPRGFTGSHNEQFF.

This clone has just one count. This chain uses TRBV27 with TRBJ2-7, with D hard to call. Germline assignment: CDR1 MNHEY and CDR2 SMNVEV (reference sequence). The CDR3 spans 15 residues. Trimming left V 3 bases short and J 6 bases short, with 18 bases between. The CDR3 DNA is TGTGCCAGCAGTTTCCTTAAGACATATTTAGGCGAGCAGTACTTC. Translating it yields CASSFLKTYLGEQYF.

The sample holds a few counts of this clone. The genes are TRBV10-2 and TRBJ2-1; D gene unclear. Germline V gene sequence: CDR1 WSHSY, CDR2 SAAADI. CDR3 length: 15 amino acids. V lost 0 bases to trimming and J lost 15 bases, with 21 bases between them. CDR3 DNA: TGCGCCAGCAGTGAGTCGGTGCCTGAGTTTGGCCCTGGGTTCTTC. Its protein product is CASSESVPEFGPGFF.